These T cell receptor beta chains were read from a single sample in a study of blood T cell repertoires in COVID-19. The data were produced by immunoSEQ multiplex PCR, yet TCRdb's version contains in-frame clones alone and is incomplete. The data show some 380,000 clones, approximately 86% seen once. The sample consisted of PBMCs or T cells enriched from blood (not recorded which). These receptors were taken from a woman in her thirties or forties with acute COVID-19. Each CDR3 is given with its conserved first and last residue. The D gene is left open where the match is weak. Only part of the rows carry a size: once, few, many, or a class if the clone is expanded.

j_call v_call clone_size d_call cdr3_nt cdr3_aa
TRBJ1-1 TRBV30 . . TGTGCCTGGAGTCCTCAGGTTCACACTGAAGCTTTCTTT CAWSPQVHTEAFF
TRBJ2-3 TRBV3-1/TRBV3-2 . TRBD2 TGTGCCAGCAGCCGGGGACTAGCGGGGGGCACAGATACGCAGTATTTT CASSRGLAGGTDTQYF
TRBJ1-3 TRBV19 . . TGTGCCAGTAGGCGGTTTGGTGGAAACACCATATATTTT CASRRFGGNTIYF
TRBJ1-4 TRBV5-1 once . TGCGCCAGCAGCCCAATGGCAGGTGGGGAAAAACTGTTTTTT CASSPMAGGEKLFF
TRBJ1-3 TRBV5-4 . . TGTGCCAGCAGCTTGTCAGGGAGGGCTGGAAACACCATATATTTT CASSLSGRAGNTIYF
TRBJ1-2 TRBV2 . TRBD1 TGTGCCAGCAGTATTTTACAGGGGGCGTATGGCTACACCTTC CASSILQGAYGYTF
TRBJ2-6 TRBV13 . TRBD1 TGTGCCAGCAGAGCTGGGACAGGGAGCTCTGGGGCCAACGTCCTGACTTTC CASRAGTGSSGANVLTF
TRBJ2-6 TRBV4-2 . . TGTGCCAGCAGCCCGGCGGAGGGTCCTGGGGCCAACGTCCTGACTTTC CASSPAEGPGANVLTF
TRBJ1-3 TRBV6-5 . . TGTGCCCGAAACAGGATCTCTGGAAACACCATATATTTT CARNRISGNTIYF
TRBJ1-6 TRBV3-1/TRBV3-2 . . TGTGCCAGCAGCCCCGGTCGTAATTCACCCCTCCACTTT CASSPGRNSPLHF
TRBJ1-5 TRBV13 . . TGTGCCAGCAGCTTAGGCCCACGAGGCAATCAGCCCCAGCATTTT CASSLGPRGNQPQHF
TRBJ1-1 TRBV6-5 . . TGTGCCAGCAGGACAGGGAACACTGAAGCTTTCTTT CASRTGNTEAFF
TRBJ2-1 TRBV6-5 . TRBD2 TGTGCCAGCAGTTACTCAAGGGGAGGGTGGAATGAGCAGTTCTTC CASSYSRGGWNEQFF
TRBJ1-1 TRBV10-3 . TRBD1 TGTGCCATCAGGCCAGGACAGGGGGTTAGCATGAACACTGAAGCTTTCTTT CAIRPGQGVSMNTEAFF